These T cell receptor beta chains were read from a single sample in a study of T cell responses to AZD1222 COVID-19 vaccine. TCRdb's copy holds only in-frame clones and misses some; the assay was immunoSEQ multiplex PCR. The repertoire consists of 72,000 or so clones, with about nine tenths occurring once and the leading ten covering about a quarter. This material consisted of peripheral blood, taken on day 0 of AZD1222 vaccination. Receptors originate from an adult in good health. The CDR3 runs from the conserved cysteine through the conserved F or W.

V gene,J gene,CDR3 protein
TRBV18,TRBJ2-7,CASSAPGQTYEQYF
TRBV6-5,TRBJ1-6,CASSYSRGLGSPLHF
TRBV10-2,TRBJ1-5,CASSGDGDGNQPQHF
TRBV4-2,TRBJ2-1,CASSQDGGSPYNEQFF
TRBV11-3,TRBJ1-6,CASSLSGDSPLHF
TRBV6-4,TRBJ2-2,CASSGQPNTGELFF
TRBV28,TRBJ1-2,CASNSGLGGYTF
TRBV7-6,TRBJ2-3,CASSEGGLDTQYF
TRBV5-1,TRBJ2-5,CASSLGRRFQETQYF
TRBV18,TRBJ2-7,CASSPLTSEQYF
TRBV28,TRBJ2-7,CASSFGQGGEQYF
TRBV6-1,TRBJ1-5,CASSDVGQPQHF
TRBV2,TRBJ2-2,CASSKDFSNTGELFF
TRBV4-2,TRBJ1-2,CASSQDRDRRNGYTF
TRBV11-2,TRBJ1-3,CASSLVGGMMNTIYF
TRBV19,TRBJ1-5,CASSISGGPGQPQHF
TRBV21-1,TRBJ2-1,CASSKYPPGLPRYPNEQFF
TRBV18,TRBJ1-4,CASSQDSGEKLFF
TRBV7-2,TRBJ2-7,CASSSSGRTDEQYF
TRBV6-5,TRBJ1-2,CASSYSVGSGYTF
TRBV28,TRBJ2-1,CASSRNTGLRGDEQFF
TRBV7-6,TRBJ2-5,CASGWGGTSGQETQYF
TRBV28,TRBJ2-7,CASSLEGLGREQYF
TRBV28,TRBJ2-7,CASSARLAGGGSYEQYF
TRBV5-4,TRBJ1-2,CASSFGDRPTYGYTF
TRBV18,TRBJ1-6,CASSGQGGSPLHF
TRBV7-8,TRBJ1-5,CASSFGDRVPNQPQHF
TRBV29-1,TRBJ1-5,CSVEDPTEPQHF
TRBV3-1/TRBV3-2,TRBJ1-2,CASSPYGQGYGYTF
TRBV2,TRBJ1-5,CASSETSNQPQHF
TRBV5-5,TRBJ1-2,CASRSDLQGGYTF
TRBV4-1,TRBJ2-1,CASSPRVVDEQFF
TRBV27,TRBJ2-7,CASSLRAPPTANSYEQYF
TRBV3-1/TRBV3-2,TRBJ1-4,CASSQGPGEKLFF
TRBV5-1,TRBJ2-5,CASSSNVAAVGETQYF
TRBV7-6,TRBJ2-6,CASARGAGANVLTF
TRBV4-3,TRBJ2-2,CASSQVPSGEGELFF
TRBV11-3,TRBJ1-6,CASSLEARDRLHF
TRBV19,TRBJ2-2,CASSMMAQGSTGELFF
TRBV5-1,TRBJ1-5,CASSPTGERNQPQHF
TRBV15,TRBJ2-3,CATSRKSSTDTQYF
TRBV7-7,TRBJ2-2,CASRSGTSGIHPNTGELFF
TRBV18,TRBJ2-1,CASSPRSLSSALGGEQFF
TRBV7-2,TRBJ2-7,CASSSTSGGEQYF
TRBV28,TRBJ2-3,CATARAGTDTQYF
TRBV19,TRBJ1-2,CASSTDRGLGGYTF
TRBV3-1/TRBV3-2,TRBJ1-2,CASSQGTADYGYTF
TRBV27,TRBJ1-6,CASSPATGDNSPLHF
TRBV29-1,TRBJ2-6,CSVRGGANVLTF
TRBV4-1,TRBJ2-3,CASSQDDRRNTQYF
TRBV5-1,TRBJ2-3,CASSSGLAGASADTQYF
TRBV13,TRBJ1-1,CASSLGQGYDPNTEAFF
TRBV6-5,TRBJ1-2,CASSYAREGYGYTF
TRBV18,TRBJ1-6,CASSETGIINSPLHF
TRBV10-2,TRBJ2-7,CASSGTVLSYEQYF
TRBV11-2,TRBJ1-1,CASSPSRQNTEAFF
TRBV19,TRBJ1-2,CASSKRGNAGLYYGYTF
TRBV3-1/TRBV3-2,TRBJ2-7,CASSQVSREQYF
TRBV6-4,TRBJ1-6,CASSDNAGTPLHF
TRBV29-1,TRBJ1-4,CSVVGDSEKLFF